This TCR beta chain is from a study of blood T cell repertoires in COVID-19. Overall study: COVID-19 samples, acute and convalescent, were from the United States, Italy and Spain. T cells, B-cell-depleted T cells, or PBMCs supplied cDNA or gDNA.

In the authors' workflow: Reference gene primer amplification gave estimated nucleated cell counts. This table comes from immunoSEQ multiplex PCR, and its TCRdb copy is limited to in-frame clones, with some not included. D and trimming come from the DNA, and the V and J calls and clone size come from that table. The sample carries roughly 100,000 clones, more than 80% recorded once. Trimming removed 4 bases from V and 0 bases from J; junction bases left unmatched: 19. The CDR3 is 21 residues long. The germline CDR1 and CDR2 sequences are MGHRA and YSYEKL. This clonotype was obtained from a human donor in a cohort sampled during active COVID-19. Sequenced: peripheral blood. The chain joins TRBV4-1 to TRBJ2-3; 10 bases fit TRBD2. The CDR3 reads CASSPPKVAGGLFDSTDTQYF. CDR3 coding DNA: TGCGCCAGCAGCCCACCCAAGGTAGCGGGGGGCCTGTTCGATAGCACAGATACGCAGTATTTT.